The clone carrying this T cell receptor beta chain showed up just a few times. As yet, its antigen is unknown. Germline V gene lookup returns CDR1 SGHAT and CDR2 FQNNGV. V was trimmed by 5 bases and J by 6 bases, leaving 14 bases between them. This CDR3 region has 14 residues. The data are from a study of beta chain features in type 1 diabetes. Findings of the study overall: When Type 1 diabetes patients were examined, their TCRB CDR3s proved moderately but significantly shorter in all four CD4+ subsets.

Reverse transcription of all isolated RNA meant that expressed TCRB transcripts were sequenced. Clones were read by immunoSEQ multiplex PCR, and TCRdb kept only the in-frame ones, dropping some. This sample has approximately 170,000 clones, with approximately 7.9% found just once. The clonotype comes from a man between 18 and 29 years old with type 1 diabetes. Sequences were obtained from central memory CD4+ T cells from blood. This chain connects TRBV11-2 to TRBJ2-1, with no clear D. The CDR3 region is CASSPRSSLNEQFF. The CDR3 region has the DNA TGTGCCAGCAGCCCGAGATCAAGCCTCAATGAGCAGTTCTTC.